This T cell receptor (beta chain) was sequenced for a study of blood T cell repertoires in COVID-19. The overall study: Samples of COVID-19 (acute and convalescent) were obtained from the United States, Italy and Spain. The cDNA or gDNA used as material had been derived from T cells, B-cell-depleted T cells, or PBMCs.

In the study's own analysis: Amplification from reference gene primers served as the basis for estimated nucleated cell counts. Some clones are missing from TCRdb's copy, which holds only in-frame ones; the method was immunoSEQ multiplex PCR. The D gene and trimming were derived from the DNA, and the V and J assignments and clone size from that table. The sample has approximately 140,000 clones, 65% to 85% seen once. Between the trimmed V and J ends, which lost 6 bases and 9 bases, there was a span of 9 bases. There are 12 residues in the CDR3. CDR1 is WSHSY and CDR2 is SAAADI in the germline V gene.

This clonotype was obtained from a woman of 80 years or more with acute or convalescent COVID-19. The chain couples TRBV10-2 to TRBJ1-6, with no clear D. Specimen: peripheral blood. CDR3 sequence reads: CASSDRGSPLHF. DNA for the CDR3: TGCGCCAGCAGCGACCGGGGTTCACCCCTCCACTTT.